The sequence of this T cell receptor (beta chain) was determined in a study of cytomegalovirus exposure and HLA in healthy donors (dated by TCRdb to 2017 to 2019). Notes on the research overall: An earlier analysis of several hundred of the donors reported approximately 260 Gb of sequence data and 117 million unique TCR beta sequences obtained from about 170 million T cells. Roughly 300 gigabases of sequencing data and around 88 million unique TCR sequences made up an early release that covered 500 to 700 HLA-typed donors. The study aimed to test whether signatures of past pathogen exposure could be identified by cataloging public T cell receptors. In addition to the first cohort of 666 subjects, a separate validation cohort of 130 or so different subjects was used. In a later genetic analysis, genome-wide SNP genotypes for about 65% of the roughly 670 donors were used, and that subset was treated as a discovery cohort. Roughly 5 DR-DQ haplotypes were treated as single units for association and clustering because of strong linkage in the cohort. To study patterns of TCR occurrence, a later analysis re-analyzed previously published TCR beta repertoires from several hundred donors and added high-resolution HLA genotyping. HLA typing included class I and class II loci at four-digit resolution. Among the roughly 430 genotyped donors, under 90% belonged to the genetic ancestry cluster associated with self-reported Caucasian donors. Using immunosequencing, the study profiled T cell repertoires from 550 to 750 subjects and related those repertoires to cytomegalovirus serostatus. Rather than drawing on any new phenotypic data, the later analysis identified candidate immune exposures from TCR beta sequences and the way those sequences occurred across donors. High-throughput TCR immunosequencing, statistical association of individual TCRs with disease status, and machine learning were combined to predict cytomegalovirus infection status. The number of typed donors differed by locus: about 629-630 for A, B, C, DRB1 and DQB1; 500 to 550 for DQA1; approximately 610 for DPA1; and about 450 for DPB1. In an earlier analysis of a few hundred of the donors, high-throughput TCR beta sequencing was used to judge whether each TCR beta V gene segment behaved as functional or pseudogenic. Among around 400 genotyped donors of the cohort, an average of 235,054 unique TCR beta nucleotide sequences were sequenced per donor, roughly 20% of them non-productive. Donor age, sex, ethnicity and CMV serostatus were compiled alongside the repertoire data. Every repertoire in the discovery cohort had been generated on one and the same sequencing platform. What the work shows at the level of the full study, not this receptor alone: The sequencing pipeline was judged likely to have produced a cluster of highly shared sequence variants as a technical artifact. The presence/absence analyses assumed that sequencing depth was roughly uniform across donors, and that assumption may not be true. Because HLA typing was missing for some donors at each locus, association tests included only the typed subset. Compared with equally common non-associated chains, HLA-associated TCR beta chains in a later analysis were more clonally expanded and had lower generation probabilities. A few of the identified cytomegalovirus-associated TCR beta chains were confirmed in vitro to be specific for cytomegalovirus antigens. In a later analysis, the rate of TCR association differed among HLA loci, with DRB1 alleles having the most associated TCRs and HLA-C alleles having the fewest. A further reported finding was that TCR beta sequences accurately predicted the HLA-A and HLA-B alleles for most subjects in the first cohort. According to a later analysis, most CMV-associated TCR beta chains appeared to be HLA-restricted, and the HLA associations seemed to be driven largely by CMV exposure. The authors suggested that the approach could potentially be extended to other disease states and immunological phenotypes. Specific HLA alleles were associated with about 17,000 TCR beta sequences at a false discovery rate of 0.05 in a later analysis. A total of fewer than 200 TCR beta chains were listed by the study as associated with cytomegalovirus. Correlated functional status among segregating V segments might be attributable to linkage disequilibrium, but an unknown experimental factor could not be ruled out. A later genetic analysis associated a missense DCLRE1C variant with V-gene and J-gene trimming of TCR beta chains, and an independent cohort replicated the association. In an earlier analysis of around 500 of the donors, most TCR beta V segments appeared in productive rearrangements about 87% or about 30% of the time, broadly matching IMGT annotations. The earlier analysis of about 600 of the donors excluded roughly 17 rarely observed V segments, including chromosome 9 orphons, because counts were too low. Several of the top co-occurrence clusters appeared to be linked to parvovirus B19, influenza, CMV and Epstein-Barr virus, according to a later analysis. Some IMGT-functional V segments, including TRBV6-2 and TRBV6-3, could not be told apart with the 87-base-pair reads, so those segments were excluded. Strong co-occurrence of HLA alleles, especially DR and DQ, made assigning TCR associations to individual alleles difficult. According to a later genetic analysis, donors in an Asian-associated ancestry cluster had fewer N-insertions in productive TCRs than the approximately 630-donor mean. Across donors, most TCR sequences were observed very rarely, whereas some public TCRs were present in many individuals. The only immune exposure information available for the cohort was CMV serostatus. The classifier was reported to diagnose cytomegalovirus status with high specificity and sensitivity in both the original and validation cohorts. Only TCR beta chains were sequenced in this cohort, and the absence of alpha or paired-chain data limited detectable features.

Libraries were prepared through the immunoSEQ multiplex PCR assay. For the multiplex PCR, a mixture combining 60 forward primers for TCR Vbeta segments and 13 reverse primers for TCR Jbeta segments was used. The CDR3 region of rearranged TCR beta genes was amplified from genomic DNA by a multiplex PCR assay. On the Illumina HiSeq System, the amplified TCR beta libraries were sequenced as 87-base-pair reads. Under the source paper's analysis protocol: A later analysis tallied tens of millions of unique TCR beta chains across the 700 or so repertoires, and approximately 12 million of those chains were shared by two or more donors. Raw reads were error-corrected and collapsed into unique sequences with a nearest-neighbor algorithm that merged closely related sequences to remove PCR and sequencing errors. CDR3 sequences were aligned to IMGT reference sequences to assign V, D and J gene segments. For a sequence to be retained, at least a six-nucleotide match to both a V gene segment and a J gene segment was required. Rearrangements were called productive when the CDR3 lacked stop codons and stayed in frame with V and J; all others were non-productive. CDR3 was defined according to IMGT convention as the region running from the second conserved V-encoded cysteine to the conserved J-encoded phenylalanine. The earlier analysis of 500 to 600 of the donors excluded sequences that lacked an unambiguous match to a single V gene segment. An earlier analysis of fewer than 750 of the donors called V segments functional above 56.7% productive rearrangements and segregating when the between-donor standard deviation exceeded 5%. A statistical classification framework was built to diagnose cytomegalovirus status from the catalog of TCR beta chain sequences. A later analysis assigned V and J genes by comparing TCR nucleotide sequences with IMGT/GENE-DB human TR gene sequences. The TCRdist pipeline was used in a later analysis to assign CDR3 sequences and most-parsimonious VDJ recombination scenarios. A later analysis defined each TCR beta chain by its CDR3 amino acid sequence plus V-gene family, and excluded reads lacking a unique V-gene family. To address suspected cross-contamination and a sequencing artifact, a later analysis removed around 590 highly shared, low-generation-probability nucleotide sequences. A later analysis calculated a clonal expansion index for each public chain from normalized within-repertoire ranks of inferred template counts. In a later analysis, generation probabilities were computed using a VDJ recombination model fitted to out-of-frame rearrangements, and the results were checked against IGoR. A later analysis scored TCR-TCR, TCR-HLA and TCR-CMV co-occurrence with hypergeometric tests, applying a repertoire-size bias correction to TCR pairs. To estimate false discovery rates, a later analysis permuted the HLA or CMV assignments 20 times. A later analysis grouped co-occurring TCRs with DBSCAN, adding TCRdist sequence similarity when clustering within HLA-allele-positive subsets. Repertoires with fewer than 30,000 or more than 120,000 public chains, plus five repertoires with anomalous nucleotide sharing, were excluded from co-occurrence clustering. This immuneACCESS table, as held by TCRdb, lists in-frame sequences with V and J called but not all clones. Of the missing ones, under half trace to an unresolved V gene in checked studies; the others have no known cause. The DNA was the basis for D and trimming; V, J and clone size are from that table. Within this sample are approximately 190,000 clones, with around 80% of them counted one time only. The ten largest clones capture around 1.7% of the sample.

This clone was picked up a small number of times. Which antigen it targets is not known. One base away there is no much larger clone; base qualities are not given. In total, more than 500 healthy bone marrow donors made up the cohort. At the time of sampling, every cohort member was nominally healthy, though immune exposures that went unrecorded were likely present. The donor was CMV seronegative and was included in the group of 352 seronegative cohort members. Each donor provided a peripheral blood sample, and peripheral blood mononuclear cells were used for TCR beta sequencing. Genomic DNA was extracted from the blood cell samples with the Qiagen DNeasy Blood Extraction Kit. V has 1 base trimmed and J has 4 bases trimmed; junction bases matching no gene number 3. CDR1 and CDR2, looked up from the germline V gene (reference sequence), are LNHNV and YYDKDF. Including the terminal cysteine and phenylalanine, the CDR3 comprises 15 residues. CDR3 DNA only is kept here, 45 bases in frame from base 1.

The TCR sequence derives from a woman younger than 35 in good health and CMV-seronegative. The source material was PBMCs. The chain uses TRBV15 and TRBJ1-2; 10 central nucleotides agree with TRBD1. The CDR3 protein sequence reads: CATSRGGQGTYGYTF. The DNA sequence is given as TGTGCCACCAGCAGAGGGGGACAGGGGACCTATGGCTACACCTTC.